This entry lists 20 T cell receptor beta chains sequenced from one sample in a study of T cells in localized non-small cell lung cancer. Profiled with immunoSEQ multiplex PCR; TCRdb holds only in-frame clones, not every one. This table holds 25,000 to 30,000 clones, approximately 90% found once. Sequences were derived from peripheral blood, sampled before any cancer treatment. Every receptor here comes from a woman between 18 and 55 years old with stage I lung adenocarcinoma.

The genes are TRBV19 and TRBJ2-1, with 9 bases fitting TRBD2. J lost 7 bases, V lost 3 bases, and 7 bases had no gene match. The germline CDR1 and CDR2 sequences are LNHDA and SQIVND (reference sequence). The CDR3 covers 15 residues. CDR3 DNA sequence: TGTGCCAGTAGTATCGGCGGGAGGGCTAAGAATGAGCAGTTCTTC. It is translated as CASSIGGRAKNEQFF.

This chain uses TRBV7-6 with TRBJ1-1, with a tentative D call TRBD1 (5 bases). Trimming took off 1 base at V and 3 bases at J, with 6 bases between the two ends. Germline loops: CDR1 SGHVS, CDR2 FNYEAQ. The CDR3 length is 13 residues. The CDR3 DNA sequence: TGTGCCAGCAGCTTAGGGGGCGACACTGAAGCTTTCTTT. Translation: CASSLGGDTEAFF.

J is TRBJ2-7 and V is TRBV5-4; D may be TRBD2 (6 bases). Trimming removed 4 bases from V and 0 bases from J, with 14 bases in between. Germline lookup yields CDR1 SGHNT and CDR2 YYREEE (reference sequence). The CDR3 covers 15 residues. The CDR3: CASSQGTQSSYEQYF. The CDR3 nucleotides read TGTGCCAGCAGCCAAGGGACTCAGAGCTCCTACGAGCAGTACTTC. The full variable domain, rest sourced from reference TRBV5-4 and TRBJ2-7, is ETGVTQSPTHLIKTRGQQVTLRCSSQSGHNTVSWYQQALGQGPQFIFQYYREEENGRGNFPPRFSGLQFPNYSSELNVNALELDDSALYLCASSQGTQSSYEQYFGPGTRLTVT.

This chain uses TRBV19 with TRBJ1-5, with unresolved D. This CDR3 is built from 13 residues. The germline V and J ends were trimmed by 7 bases and 7 bases, with 14 bases remaining between them. Germline V gene data show CDR1 as LNHDA and CDR2 as SQIVND (reference sequence). The CDR3 is CASTLGREQPQHF. CDR3 sequence (DNA): TGTGCCAGTACCCTCGGCCGGGAGCAGCCCCAGCATTTT.

This clone is a singleton in its sample. A read error may produce the germline difference seen at one junction end. This sequence joins TRBV5-5 and TRBJ2-7; possible D gene TRBD2, 6 bases. The CDR3 is 15 amino acids. In germline, CDR1 is SGHKS, CDR2 YYEKEE (reference sequence). CDR3 DNA sequence: TGTGCCAGTTGCACCCCCGGGACTGATTCCTACGAGCATTACTTC. As protein: CASCTPGTDSYEHYF.

V and J are TRBV7-9 and TRBJ2-7; D is unresolved. The CDR3 covers 12 residues. Germline V gives CDR1 SEHNR, CDR2 FQNEAQ (reference sequence). The V end lost 5 bases, the J end lost 5 bases, and 10 bases lay between the germline ends. The CDR3 here is CASSRLGDEQYF. The CDR3 DNA is TGTGCCAGCAGCCGCCTAGGTGACGAGCAGTACTTC.

Of note for this clone: An end of the junction does not agree with germline; a read error may underlie this. This chain connects TRBV6-1 to TRBJ2-7, with no clear D. Germline CDR1 is MNHNS and CDR2 is SASEGT. This CDR3 region has 14 residues. CDR3 region: CASSEAAKAYGQYF. CDR3 nucleotides: TGTGCCAGCAGTGAAGCCGCAAAAGCCTACGGGCAGTACTTC.

The J gene is TRBJ2-3, the V gene TRBV11-3, with 8 bases identical to TRBD2. This CDR3 is built from 17 residues. Trimming cost V 1 base and J 5 bases; bases outside gene matches: 11. The germline gives CDR1 SGHNT, CDR2 YENEEA. Here the CDR3 DNA reads TGTGCCAGCAGCTTAGCCCTAGCGGGCCCTAAGGGAGATACGCAGTATTTT. Translation gives CASSLALAGPKGDTQYF.

The rearrangement uses TRBV19 and TRBJ2-1; D perhaps matches TRBD1 (6 bases). V was clipped by 2 bases and J by 5 bases, with 13 bases between them. CDR3 length: 15 residues. Looked up from germline, CDR1 is LNHDA and CDR2 is SQIVND (reference sequence). CDR3 amino acids: CASSIWGQTNNEQFF. The CDR3, as DNA: TGTGCCAGTAGTATATGGGGGCAAACCAACAATGAGCAGTTCTTC.

This clone occurred a few times. J is TRBJ1-2 and V is TRBV19; no clear D. In germline, CDR1 is LNHDA, CDR2 SQIVND (reference sequence). This CDR3 comprises 15 residues. V dropped 1 base and J dropped 4 bases, with 13 bases sitting between them. The CDR3 here is CASSIGPGESYGYTF. Written as DNA, the CDR3 is TGTGCCAGTAGTATAGGCCCCGGGGAGAGCTATGGCTACACCTTC.

Only one count was recorded for this clone. J is TRBJ1-1 and V is TRBV7-3; TRBD1 matches at 8 bases. The CDR3 sequence is 14 residues long. The J segment lost 8 bases and the V segment lost 5 bases, leaving 10 bases of the junction unmatched. The germline gives CDR1 SGHTA, CDR2 FQGTGA. The CDR3 bases are TGTGCCAGCAGCGCTCCAGGGGGCCCGGGAGAAGCTTTCTTT. Its protein is CASSAPGGPGEAFF.

In its sample, this clone was seen a few times. This rearrangement joins TRBV7-2 to TRBJ2-3, with TRBD2 identical over 10 bases. J lost 2 bases, V lost 5 bases, and 10 bases had no gene match. The CDR3 loop spans 17 amino acids. Germline CDR1 and CDR2: SGHTA and FQGNSA. CDR3: CASSPQTSGTYTDTQYF. DNA of the CDR3: TGTGCCAGCAGCCCCCAAACTAGCGGGACTTACACAGATACGCAGTATTTT. The full variable domain, rest sourced from reference TRBV7-2 and TRBJ2-3, is GAGVSQSPSNKVTEKGKDVELRCDPISGHTALYWYRQSLGQGLEFLIYFQGNSAPDKSGLPSDRFSAERTGGSVSTLTIQRTQQEDSAVYLCASSPQTSGTYTDTQYFGPGTRLTVL.

The CDR3 DNA is TGTGCCAGCATGGCCGGAGGGCCGACCACAGATACGCAGTATTTT. Translating gives CASMAGGPTTDTQYF. V gene TRBV2 combines with J gene TRBJ2-3; a possible D gene is TRBD2 (6 bases). The V end lost 7 bases, the J end lost 2 bases, and 16 bases lay between the germline ends. From germline, CDR1 is SNHLY and CDR2 FYNNEI. This CDR3 is built from 15 residues.

The V and J genes are TRBV5-8 and TRBJ2-1; D gene unclear. V dropped 2 bases and J dropped 8 bases, with 5 bases sitting between them. CDR1 is SGHTS, CDR2 YDEGEE, per germline. The CDR3 is 11 residues long. Written as DNA, the CDR3 is TGTGCCAGCAGCTTACGTGATGAGCAGTTCTTC. The encoded protein is CASSLRDEQFF.

The chain combines TRBV7-2 with TRBJ2-7, with a possible D match to TRBD2 (5 bases). Germline V gives CDR1 SGHTA, CDR2 FQGNSA. This CDR3 spans 14 amino acids. Trimming shortened V by 5 bases and J by 0 bases, and 11 bases separated the two germline ends. The CDR3 reads CASSPSGNSYEQYF. In DNA form, the CDR3 reads TGTGCCAGCAGCCCGTCGGGGAACTCCTACGAGCAGTACTTC.

The chain joins TRBV13 to TRBJ1-2, with 7 bases aligning to TRBD1. This CDR3 is built from 14 residues. Per the germline V gene, CDR1 is PRHDT and CDR2 is FYEKMQ (reference sequence). The V gene end was trimmed by 5 bases and the J gene end by 7 bases; junction bases not matched to a gene: 10. The CDR3 nucleotides are TGTGCCAGCAGCCCAACCCAGACAGGGCTTGGCTACACCTTC. Translated: CASSPTQTGLGYTF.

The CDR3 loop is CASSSSYIGSYNEQFF. CDR3 nucleotides: TGTGCCAGCAGCTCGTCCTACATAGGGTCCTACAATGAGCAGTTCTTC. V usage is TRBV11-3 and J usage is TRBJ2-1; D is ambiguous. V lost 4 bases, J lost 1 base, and 14 bases lay in between. The CDR3 has 16 amino acids. Looked up from germline, CDR1 is SGHNT and CDR2 is YENEEA.

This clone was counted only a few times. This chain joins TRBV30 and TRBJ2-2, with D possibly TRBD1 on 6 matching bases. V gave up 7 bases and J gave up 5 bases, with 17 bases separating them. Germline assignment: CDR1 GTSNPN and CDR2 SVGIG (reference sequence). This CDR3 is 14 amino acids long. The CDR3 sequence: CALNRDTSTGELFF. The CDR3 DNA sequence: TGTGCCTTAAACCGGGACACCTCTACCGGGGAGCTGTTTTTT.

The chain has TRBV28 and TRBJ1-5, with TRBD1 matching over 7 bases. The V gene's germline CDR1 is MDHEN and CDR2 SYDVKM. The CDR3 spans 14 residues. V lost 10 bases to trimming and J lost 2 bases; unmatched junction nucleotides: 8. The CDR3 here is CATRGQIRNQPQHF. DNA for the CDR3: TGTGCCACCAGGGGACAGATTCGCAATCAGCCCCAGCATTTT.

This chain joins TRBV5-6 and TRBJ1-1; D uncertain. The CDR3 consists of 14 residues. V lost 1 base, J lost 2 bases, and 9 bases lay in between. Germline V gene data show CDR1 as SGHDT and CDR2 as YYEEEE. The CDR3 reads CASSLLGRNTEAFF. The CDR3, as DNA: TGTGCCAGCAGCTTGCTCGGCAGAAACACTGAAGCTTTCTTT.